Included here is one T cell receptor beta chain sequence, with context. This record belongs to a study of blood T cell repertoires in COVID-19. Libraries were prepared by immunoSEQ multiplex PCR; TCRdb keeps only in-frame clonotypes and omits some of them. Of roughly 220,000 clones in the sample, under 90% are singletons; the top ten hold approximately 20%. CDR3 size: 13 residues. The V and J ends lost 5 bases and 4 bases respectively, with 11 bases between them. Germline V gene data show CDR1 as SGHVS and CDR2 as FQNEAQ. The chain joins TRBV7-8 to TRBJ2-5; D is possibly TRBD2 (6 bases). The sample consisted of peripheral blood. This clonotype originated in a young man with active or convalescent COVID-19. The CDR3 here is CASSPSTRETQYF. CDR3 coding DNA: TGTGCCAGCAGCCCTTCGACTAGAGAGACCCAGTACTTC.